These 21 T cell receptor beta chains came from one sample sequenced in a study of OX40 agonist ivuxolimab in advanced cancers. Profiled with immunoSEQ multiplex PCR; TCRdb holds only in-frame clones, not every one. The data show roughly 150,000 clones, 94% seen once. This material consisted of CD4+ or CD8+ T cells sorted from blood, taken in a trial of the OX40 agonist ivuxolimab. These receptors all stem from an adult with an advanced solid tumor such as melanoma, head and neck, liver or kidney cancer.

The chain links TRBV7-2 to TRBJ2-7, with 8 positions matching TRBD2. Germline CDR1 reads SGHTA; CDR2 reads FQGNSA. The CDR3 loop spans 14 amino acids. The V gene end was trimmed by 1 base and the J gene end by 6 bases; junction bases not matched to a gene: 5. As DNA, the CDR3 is TGTGCCAGCAGCTTAGAGCGGGGGTCCGGCGAGCAGTACTTC. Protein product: CASSLERGSGEQYF.

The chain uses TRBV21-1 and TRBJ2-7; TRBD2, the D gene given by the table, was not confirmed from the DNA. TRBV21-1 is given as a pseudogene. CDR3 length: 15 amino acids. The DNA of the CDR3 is TGTGCCAGCAGCAGGGCGGTAGGGAGCTCCTACGAGCAGTACTTC. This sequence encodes CASSRAVGSSYEQYF.

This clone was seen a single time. The CDR3 reads CASNKAYGYTF. In DNA, the CDR3 is TGTGCCAGCAACAAGGCCTATGGCTACACCTTC. V is TRBV5-8 and J is TRBJ1-2; D gene uncertain. The V end was cut by 6 bases, the J end by 4 bases, with 7 bases between. The CDR3 is 11 residues long. From germline, CDR1 is SGHTS and CDR2 YDEGEE.

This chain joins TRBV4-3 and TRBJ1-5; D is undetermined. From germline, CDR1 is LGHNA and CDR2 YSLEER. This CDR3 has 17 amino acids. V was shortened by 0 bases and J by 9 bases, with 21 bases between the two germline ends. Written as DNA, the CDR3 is TGCGCCAGCAGCCAAGAAAAGACGCAGAATGGCGTCCCGCCCCAGCATTTT. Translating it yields CASSQEKTQNGVPPQHF.

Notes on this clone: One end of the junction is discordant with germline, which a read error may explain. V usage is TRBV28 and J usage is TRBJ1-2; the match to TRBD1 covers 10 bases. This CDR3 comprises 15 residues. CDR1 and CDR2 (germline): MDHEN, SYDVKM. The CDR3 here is CASSTGDRGHGRVVF. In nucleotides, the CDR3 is TGTGCCAGCAGTACCGGGGACAGGGGCCACGGCCGGGTTGTCTTC.

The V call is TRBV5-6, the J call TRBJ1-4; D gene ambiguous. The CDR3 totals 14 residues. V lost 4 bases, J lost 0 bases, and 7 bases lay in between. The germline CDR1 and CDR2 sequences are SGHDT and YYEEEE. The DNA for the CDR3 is TGTGCCAGCAGCCGATTTGCAACTAATGAAAAACTGTTTTTT. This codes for CASSRFATNEKLFF.

CDR3 sequence: CASSQIGASYNEQFF. In DNA, the CDR3 is TGTGCCAGCAGCCAAATAGGAGCGTCCTACAATGAGCAGTTCTTC. The chain joins TRBV9 to TRBJ2-1; D unresolved. CDR3 size: 15 residues. V shed 4 bases and J shed 1 base, with 12 bases lying between them. Germline-derived CDR1 and CDR2 are SGDLS and YYNGEE.

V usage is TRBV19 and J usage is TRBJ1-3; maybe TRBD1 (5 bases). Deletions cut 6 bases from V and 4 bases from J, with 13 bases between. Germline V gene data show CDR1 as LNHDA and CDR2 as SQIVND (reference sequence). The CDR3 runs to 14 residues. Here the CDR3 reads CASRPGVSGNTIYF. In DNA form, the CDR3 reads TGTGCCAGTAGGCCGGGGGTATCGGGAAACACCATATATTTT.

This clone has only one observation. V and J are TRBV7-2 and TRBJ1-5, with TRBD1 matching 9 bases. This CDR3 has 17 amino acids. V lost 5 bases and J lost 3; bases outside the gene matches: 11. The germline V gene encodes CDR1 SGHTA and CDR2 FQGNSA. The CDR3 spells CASSPSGTGIFNQPQHF. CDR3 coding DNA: TGTGCCAGCAGCCCGTCCGGGACAGGGATATTCAATCAGCCCCAGCATTTT.

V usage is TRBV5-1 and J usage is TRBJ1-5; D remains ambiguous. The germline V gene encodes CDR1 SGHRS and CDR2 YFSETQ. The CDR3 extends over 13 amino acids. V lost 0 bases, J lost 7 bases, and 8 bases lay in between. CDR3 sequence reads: CASSLDWEQPQHF. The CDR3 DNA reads TGCGCCAGCAGCTTGGATTGGGAGCAGCCCCAGCATTTT.

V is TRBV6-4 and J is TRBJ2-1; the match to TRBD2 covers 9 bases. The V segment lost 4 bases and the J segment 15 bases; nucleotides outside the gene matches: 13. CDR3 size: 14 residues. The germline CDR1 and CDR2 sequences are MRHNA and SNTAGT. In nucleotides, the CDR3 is TGTGCCAGCAGTGCCTGGCGGGGGGGCCAGAATGTGTTCTTC. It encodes CASSAWRGGQNVFF.

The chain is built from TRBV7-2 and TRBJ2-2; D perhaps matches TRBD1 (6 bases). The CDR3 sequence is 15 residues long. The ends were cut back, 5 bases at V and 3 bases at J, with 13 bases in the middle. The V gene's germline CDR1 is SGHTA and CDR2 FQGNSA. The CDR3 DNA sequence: TGTGCCAGCAGCCTATGGGACACCTACACCGGGGAGCTGTTTTTT. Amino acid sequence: CASSLWDTYTGELFF.

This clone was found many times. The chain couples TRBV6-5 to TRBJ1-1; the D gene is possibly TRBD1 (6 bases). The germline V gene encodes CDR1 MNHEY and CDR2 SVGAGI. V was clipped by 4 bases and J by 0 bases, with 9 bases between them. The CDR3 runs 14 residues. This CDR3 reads CASSSRGVNTEAFF. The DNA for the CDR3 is TGTGCCAGCAGTTCGAGGGGGGTGAACACTGAAGCTTTCTTT.

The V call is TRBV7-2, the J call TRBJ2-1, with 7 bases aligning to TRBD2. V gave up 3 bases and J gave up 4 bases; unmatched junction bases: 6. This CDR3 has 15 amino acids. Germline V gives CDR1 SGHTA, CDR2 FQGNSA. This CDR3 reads CASSFGGLPYNEQFF. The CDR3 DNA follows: TGTGCCAGCAGCTTTGGGGGACTACCTTACAATGAGCAGTTCTTC.

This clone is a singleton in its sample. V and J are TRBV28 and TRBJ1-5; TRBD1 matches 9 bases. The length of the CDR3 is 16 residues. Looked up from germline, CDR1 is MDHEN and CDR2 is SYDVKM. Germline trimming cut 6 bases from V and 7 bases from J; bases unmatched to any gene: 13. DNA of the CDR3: TGTGCCAGCAGCCGTACCGGGACAGGGCCTGGACAGCCCCAGCATTTT. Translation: CASSRTGTGPGQPQHF.

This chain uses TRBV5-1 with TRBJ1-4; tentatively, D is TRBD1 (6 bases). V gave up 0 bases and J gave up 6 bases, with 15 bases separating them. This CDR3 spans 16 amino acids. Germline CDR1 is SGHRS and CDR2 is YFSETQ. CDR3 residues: CASSLEATPGDEKLFF. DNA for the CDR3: TGCGCCAGCAGCTTGGAGGCAACTCCAGGGGATGAAAAACTGTTTTTT.

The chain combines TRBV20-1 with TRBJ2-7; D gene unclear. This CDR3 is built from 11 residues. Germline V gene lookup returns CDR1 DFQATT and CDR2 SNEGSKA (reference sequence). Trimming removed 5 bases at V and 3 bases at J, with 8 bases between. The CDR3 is CSALSIYEQYF. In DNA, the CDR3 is TGCAGTGCTCTTTCCATCTACGAGCAGTACTTC.

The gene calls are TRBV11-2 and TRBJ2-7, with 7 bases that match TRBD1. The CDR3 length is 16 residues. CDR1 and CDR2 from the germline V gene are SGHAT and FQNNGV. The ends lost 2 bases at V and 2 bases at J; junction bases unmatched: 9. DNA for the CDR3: TGTGCCAGCAGCTTACATCAACCGGGACAGACCTACGAGCAGTACTTC. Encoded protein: CASSLHQPGQTYEQYF.

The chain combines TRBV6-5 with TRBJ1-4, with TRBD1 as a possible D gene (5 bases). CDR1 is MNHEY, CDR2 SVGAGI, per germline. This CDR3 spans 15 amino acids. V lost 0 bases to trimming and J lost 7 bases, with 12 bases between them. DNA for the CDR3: TGTGCCAGCAGTTACTCTTGGGGCTCGGCTGAAAAACTGTTTTTT. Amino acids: CASSYSWGSAEKLFF.

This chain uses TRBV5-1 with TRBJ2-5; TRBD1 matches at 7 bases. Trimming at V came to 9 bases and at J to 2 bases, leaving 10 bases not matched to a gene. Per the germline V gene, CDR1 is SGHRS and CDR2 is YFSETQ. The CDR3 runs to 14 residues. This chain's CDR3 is CATAPGTAQETQYF. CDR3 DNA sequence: TGCGCCACCGCCCCCGGGACAGCACAAGAGACCCAGTACTTC.

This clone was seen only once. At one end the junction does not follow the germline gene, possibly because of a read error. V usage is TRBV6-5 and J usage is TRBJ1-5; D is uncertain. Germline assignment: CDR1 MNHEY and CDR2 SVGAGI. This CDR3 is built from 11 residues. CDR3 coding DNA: TGTGCCAGCAGGAGGAATCGGCCCCAGCATTTT. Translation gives CASRRNRPQHF.